The present entry profiles one TCR beta chain with its context. These data are taken from a study of monozygotic twins with inflammatory bowel disease. After re-calling the 5' RACE reads, TCRdb lists one entry per CDR3 protein, DNA absent. The table lists 150,000 to 200,000 distinct CDR3 sequences. Germline values: CDR1 SGHRS, CDR2 YFSETQ. This CDR3 region has 16 residues. The sample was blood. The chain has TRBV5-1 and TRBJ2-3; the TCRdb D gene call, TRBD2, has no DNA to confirm it. The receptor was isolated from a human donor with ulcerative colitis or Crohn's disease, or a healthy co-twin of an affected twin (not recorded which). The CDR3: CASSSFPSGGTDTQYF.